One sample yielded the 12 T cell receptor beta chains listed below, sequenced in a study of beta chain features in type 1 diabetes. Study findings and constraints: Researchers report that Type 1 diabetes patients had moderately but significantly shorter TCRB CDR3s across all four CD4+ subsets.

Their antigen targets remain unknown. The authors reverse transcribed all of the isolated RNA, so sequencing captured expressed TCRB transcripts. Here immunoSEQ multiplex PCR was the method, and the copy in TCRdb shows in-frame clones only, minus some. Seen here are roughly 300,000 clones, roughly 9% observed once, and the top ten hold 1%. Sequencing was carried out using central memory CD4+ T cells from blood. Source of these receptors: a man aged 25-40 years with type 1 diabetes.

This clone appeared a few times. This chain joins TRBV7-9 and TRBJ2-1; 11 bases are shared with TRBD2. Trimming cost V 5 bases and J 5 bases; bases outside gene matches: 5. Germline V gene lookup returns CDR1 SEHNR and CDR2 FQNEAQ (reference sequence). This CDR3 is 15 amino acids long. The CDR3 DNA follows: TGTGCCAGCAGCGTCGCTAGCGGGGGGAACAATGAGCAGTTCTTC. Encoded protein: CASSVASGGNNEQFF.

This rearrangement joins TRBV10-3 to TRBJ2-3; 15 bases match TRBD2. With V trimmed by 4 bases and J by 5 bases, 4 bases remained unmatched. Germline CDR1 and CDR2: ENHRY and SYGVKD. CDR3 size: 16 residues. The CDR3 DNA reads TGTGCCATCAGTGCGGGACTAGCGGGGGGCGAAGATACGCAGTATTTT. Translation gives CAISAGLAGGEDTQYF.

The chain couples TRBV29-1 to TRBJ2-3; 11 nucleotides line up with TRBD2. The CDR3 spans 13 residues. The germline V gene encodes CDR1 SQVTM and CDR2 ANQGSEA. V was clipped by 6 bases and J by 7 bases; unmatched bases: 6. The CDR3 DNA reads TGCAGCGTCACGACTAGCGGGGCAAATACGCAGTATTTT. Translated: CSVTTSGANTQYF.

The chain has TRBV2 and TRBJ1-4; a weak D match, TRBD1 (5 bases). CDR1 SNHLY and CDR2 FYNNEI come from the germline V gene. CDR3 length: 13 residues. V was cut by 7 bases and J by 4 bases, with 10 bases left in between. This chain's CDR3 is CASNADSNEKLFF. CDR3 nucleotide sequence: TGTGCCAGCAACGCCGACAGTAATGAAAAACTGTTTTTT.

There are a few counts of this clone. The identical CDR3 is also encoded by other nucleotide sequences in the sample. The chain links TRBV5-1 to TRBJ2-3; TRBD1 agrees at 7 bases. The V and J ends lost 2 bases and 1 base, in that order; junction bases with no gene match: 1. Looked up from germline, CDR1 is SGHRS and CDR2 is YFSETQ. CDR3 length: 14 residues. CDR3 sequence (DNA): TGCGCCAGCAGCTTCACAGGGGGCACAGATACGCAGTATTTT. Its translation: CASSFTGGTDTQYF.

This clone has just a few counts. The CDR3 DNA is TGCAGCGTTGTTGGCGGGAACACCGGGGAGCTGTTTTTT. It specifies CSVVGGNTGELFF. The rearrangement links TRBV29-1 to TRBJ2-2; D ambiguous. The CDR3 runs to 13 residues. V was shortened by 4 bases and J by 1 base, with 7 bases between the two germline ends. Germline V gene lookup returns CDR1 SQVTM and CDR2 ANQGSEA.

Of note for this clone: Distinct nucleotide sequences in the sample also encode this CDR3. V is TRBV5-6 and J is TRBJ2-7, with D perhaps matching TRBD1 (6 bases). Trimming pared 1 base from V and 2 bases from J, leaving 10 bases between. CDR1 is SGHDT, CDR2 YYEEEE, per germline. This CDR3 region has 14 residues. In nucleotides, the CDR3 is TGTGCCAGCAGCTTGTATGGGGGCACCTACGAGCAGTACTTC. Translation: CASSLYGGTYEQYF.

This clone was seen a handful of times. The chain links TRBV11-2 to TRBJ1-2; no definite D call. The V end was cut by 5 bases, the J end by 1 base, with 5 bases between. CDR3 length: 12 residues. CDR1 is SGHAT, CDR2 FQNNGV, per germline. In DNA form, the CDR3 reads TGTGCCAGCAGCCCGGGTAACTATGGCTACACCTTC. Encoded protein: CASSPGNYGYTF.

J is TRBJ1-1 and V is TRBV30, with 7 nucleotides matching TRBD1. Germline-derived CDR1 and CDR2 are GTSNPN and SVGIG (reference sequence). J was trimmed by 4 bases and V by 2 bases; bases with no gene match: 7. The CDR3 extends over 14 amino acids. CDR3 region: CAWSQTGRATEAFF. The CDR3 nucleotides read TGTGCCTGGAGTCAGACAGGGAGGGCCACTGAAGCTTTCTTT.

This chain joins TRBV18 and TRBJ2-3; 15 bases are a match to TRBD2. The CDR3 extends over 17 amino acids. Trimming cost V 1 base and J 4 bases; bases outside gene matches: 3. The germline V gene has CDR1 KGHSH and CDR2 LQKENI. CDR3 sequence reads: CASSPRTSGGVADTQYF. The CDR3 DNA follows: TGTGCCAGCTCACCACGGACTAGCGGGGGGGTCGCAGATACGCAGTATTTT.

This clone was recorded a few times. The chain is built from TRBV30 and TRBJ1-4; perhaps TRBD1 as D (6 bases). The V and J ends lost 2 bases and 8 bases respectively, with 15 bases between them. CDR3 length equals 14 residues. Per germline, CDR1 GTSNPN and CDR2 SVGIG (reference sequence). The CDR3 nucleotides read TGTGCCTGGAGTAATGGGAAAGGGGGGGAAAAACTGTTTTTT. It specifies CAWSNGKGGEKLFF.

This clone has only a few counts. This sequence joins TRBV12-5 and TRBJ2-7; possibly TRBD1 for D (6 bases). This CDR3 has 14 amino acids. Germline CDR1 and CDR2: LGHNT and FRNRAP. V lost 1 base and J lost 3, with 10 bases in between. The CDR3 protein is CASGLAQGSYEQYF. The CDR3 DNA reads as TGTGCTAGTGGTTTGGCCCAGGGGAGCTACGAGCAGTACTTC.